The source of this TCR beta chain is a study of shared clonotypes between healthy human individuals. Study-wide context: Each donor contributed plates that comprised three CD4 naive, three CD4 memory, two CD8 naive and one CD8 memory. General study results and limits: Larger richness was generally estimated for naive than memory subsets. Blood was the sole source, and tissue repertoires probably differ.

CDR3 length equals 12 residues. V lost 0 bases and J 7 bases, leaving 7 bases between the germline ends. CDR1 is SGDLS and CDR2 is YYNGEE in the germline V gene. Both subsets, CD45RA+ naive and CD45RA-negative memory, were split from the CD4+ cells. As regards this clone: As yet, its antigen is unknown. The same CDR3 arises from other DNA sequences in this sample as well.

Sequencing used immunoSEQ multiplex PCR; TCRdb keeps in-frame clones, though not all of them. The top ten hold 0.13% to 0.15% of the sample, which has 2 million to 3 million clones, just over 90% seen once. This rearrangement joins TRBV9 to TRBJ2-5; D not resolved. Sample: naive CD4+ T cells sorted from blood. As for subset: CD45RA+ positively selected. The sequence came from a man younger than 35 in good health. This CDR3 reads CASSVGGGTQYF. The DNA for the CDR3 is TGTGCCAGCAGCGTAGGGGGTGGGACCCAGTACTTC.